These 13 T cell receptor beta chains were sequenced from one sample in a study of T-cell memory formation after mild COVID-19. Using its own MiXCR run on the 5' RACE reads, TCRdb lists one record per CDR3 protein. Of 300,000 to 350,000 distinct CDR3 sequences detected, 15% to 20% appear once; the ten largest clones hold under 25%. The sample consisted of PBMCs or a T cell subset sorted from them (not recorded which). Source of these receptors: a man between 18 and 29 years old who had mild COVID-19 (a few samples of this study predate the infection). Cell type and time point are not known.

The chain has TRBV6-5 and TRBJ2-7, with D possibly matching TRBD1 (6 bases). This CDR3 is built from 13 residues. Germline-derived CDR1 and CDR2 are MNHEY and SVGAGI. The germline V and J ends were trimmed by 0 bases and 4 bases, with 7 bases remaining between them. The CDR3 bases are TGTGCCAGCAGTTACTCACAGGGTTACGAGCAGTACTTC. It encodes CASSYSQGYEQYF.

This clonotype came up many times. This sequence joins TRBV7-9 and TRBJ1-2, with D perhaps matching TRBD1 (5 bases). Trimming left V 4 bases short and J 0 bases short, with 6 bases between. The germline V gene has CDR1 SEHNR and CDR2 FQNEAQ (reference sequence). This CDR3 region has 13 residues. In DNA, the CDR3 is TGTGCCAGCAGCTCGACAGCTAACTATGGCTACACCTTC. Its translation: CASSSTANYGYTF.

V usage is TRBV4-1 and J usage is TRBJ1-1; D might be TRBD1 (6 bases). The V gene lost 4 bases and the J gene lost 7 bases, with 10 bases spanning the gap. The CDR3 loop spans 12 amino acids. Germline values: CDR1 MGHRA, CDR2 YSYEKL. The CDR3 region is CASSLQDSEAFF. The CDR3 DNA is TGCGCCAGCAGCCTTCAGGACAGTGAAGCTTTCTTT.

This clonotype was detected a few times. The chain recombines TRBV6-1 with TRBJ1-2; possibly TRBD1 for D (5 bases). This CDR3 is built from 13 residues. Germline CDR1 is MNHNS and CDR2 is SASEGT. Trimming removed 7 bases at V and 4 bases at J, with 13 bases between. The CDR3 sequence: CASKEWQGYGYTF. CDR3 DNA sequence: TGTGCCAGCAAGGAGTGGCAGGGCTATGGCTACACCTTC.

Concerning this clonotype: The junction departs from germline at one end; a sequencing error may be responsible. The chain combines TRBV19 with TRBJ2-3; TRBD1 is a possible D gene (5 bases). The CDR3 loop spans 12 amino acids. CDR1 and CDR2 (germline): LNHDA, SQIVND (reference sequence). The CDR3 region has the DNA TGTGCCAGTAAGGGGATAGAAGATACGCGGTATTTT. It yields the protein CASKGIEDTRYF.

This clonotype was found a few times. The chain combines TRBV25-1 with TRBJ2-3; TRBD2 matches at 7 bases. CDR3 length equals 15 residues. Germline loops: CDR1 MGHDK, CDR2 SYGVNS. Trimming cost V 1 base and J 0 bases; bases outside gene matches: 1. The CDR3 is CASSEWGGSTDTQYF. Here the CDR3 DNA reads TGTGCCAGCAGTGAATGGGGGGGTAGCACAGATACGCAGTATTTT.

The chain couples TRBV6-6 to TRBJ1-6, with TRBD1 identical over 7 bases. V lost 0 bases, J lost 0 bases, and 8 bases stayed unmatched. The germline CDR1 and CDR2 sequences are MNHNY and SVGAGI (reference sequence). The CDR3 runs 19 residues. The DNA of the CDR3 is TGTGCCAGCAGTTACTCGGGTCTTCGGGACAGCTCCTATAATTCACCCCTCCACTTT. It specifies CASSYSGLRDSSYNSPLHF.

The chain recombines TRBV18 with TRBJ2-5; D unresolved. The V and J ends lost 6 bases and 5 bases respectively, with 10 bases between them. The CDR3 extends over 12 amino acids. Germline CDR1 KGHSH, CDR2 LQKENI. The CDR3 protein is CASSSRLETQYF. The CDR3 bases are TGTGCCAGCTCGTCCCGGTTGGAGACCCAGTACTTC.

This clonotype was counted only a few times. CDR3 bases: TGTGCCAGCAGCCCTTCGAGTGGCGGGGGGCAAGAGACCCAGTACTTC. It encodes CASSPSSGGGQETQYF. This chain joins TRBV7-9 and TRBJ2-5; TRBD2 matches 8 bases. V lost 5 bases to trimming and J lost 2 bases; unmatched junction nucleotides: 10. The CDR3 contains 16 residues. The germline CDR1 and CDR2 sequences are SEHNR and FQNEAQ (reference sequence).

This chain joins TRBV5-1 and TRBJ1-1; the D gene is possibly TRBD1 (5 bases). The V gene's germline CDR1 is SGHRS and CDR2 YFSETQ. V shed 9 bases and J shed 5 bases, with 17 bases lying between them. This CDR3 has 13 amino acids. CDR3 DNA sequence: TGCGCCACCTCGGAGGGGCTAGGGACTGAAGCTTTCTTT. This codes for CATSEGLGTEAFF.

The table lists this clonotype with a few counts. The CDR3 loop is CASSGTLTNTGELFF. CDR3 bases: TGTGCCAGCTCCGGGACTCTTACGAACACCGGGGAGCTGTTTTTT. The chain employs TRBV2 and TRBJ2-2; D is possibly TRBD2 (6 bases). Germline V gene sequence: CDR1 SNHLY, CDR2 FYNNEI. Trimming removed 8 bases from V and 0 bases from J, with 13 bases in between. CDR3 size: 15 residues.

The chain carries TRBV7-2 and TRBJ2-1; TRBD1 matches at 8 bases. Germline V CDR1 and CDR2: SGHTA, FQGNSA. The CDR3 runs to 15 residues. V was clipped by 5 bases and J by 0 bases; unmatched bases: 3. Here the CDR3 DNA reads TGTGCCAGCAGCCCAGACAGGGGCTCCTACAATGAGCAGTTCTTC. Its protein is CASSPDRGSYNEQFF.

The rearrangement links TRBV29-1 to TRBJ1-5; D call uncertain. The CDR3 has 12 residues. CDR1 is SQVTM, CDR2 ANQGSEA, per germline. V was trimmed by 4 bases and J by 2 bases, leaving 6 bases between them. The CDR3 spells CSVAGGNQPQHF. The DNA of the CDR3 is TGCAGCGTTGCAGGCGGCAATCAGCCCCAGCATTTT.